What follows are 21 T cell receptor beta chains derived from one specimen sequenced in a study. A single record per CDR3 protein comes from TCRdb applying MiXCR to the RT-PCR reads. The repertoire holds fewer than 800,000 distinct CDR3 sequences, with about 14% as singletons. Input material: memory CD4+ T cells from blood. Receptor source: a female donor in good health, serving as a healthy control.

The V gene is TRBV5-4, the J gene TRBJ2-1; 13 bases map to TRBD2. The CDR3 has 19 amino acids. Per germline, CDR1 SGHNT and CDR2 YYREEE (reference sequence). V dropped 4 bases and J dropped 7; count of bases not matched to a gene: 17. The CDR3 nucleotides are TGTGCCAGCAGCCCAAGGACTAGCGGGAGTTTTAAGGTTACGAATGAGCAGTTCTTC. It is translated as CASSPRTSGSFKVTNEQFF.

This clonotype was observed a few times. The chain carries TRBV27 and TRBJ1-5; D is unclear. Trimming took 3 bases from V and 10 from J, leaving 10 bases between them. There are 12 residues in the CDR3. Looked up from germline, CDR1 is MNHEY and CDR2 is SMNVEV (reference sequence). The CDR3 loop is CASSFALGPQHF. In nucleotides, the CDR3 is TGTGCCAGCAGTTTCGCCTTGGGCCCCCAGCATTTT.

This clonotype was detected many times. The V gene is TRBV12-3 or TRBV12-4, the J gene TRBJ2-3, with D hard to call. This CDR3 has 15 amino acids. The V end lost 5 bases, the J end lost 1 base, and 13 bases lay between the germline ends. CDR3 DNA: TGTGCCAGCAGTCCCTCATCCGTCCGCACAGATACGCAGTATTTT. Amino acids: CASSPSSVRTDTQYF.

This clonotype was observed at least ten times. The V call is TRBV20-1, the J call TRBJ2-5, with D unresolved. Germline V lookup: CDR1 DFQATT, CDR2 SNEGSKA (reference sequence). The CDR3 covers 14 residues. V lost 3 bases and J lost 2, with 13 bases in between. The CDR3 reads CSARLRSQQETQYF. As DNA, the CDR3 is TGCAGTGCTAGGCTGCGGAGCCAACAAGAGACCCAGTACTTC.

The CDR3 here is CAREGGGREKLFF. In nucleotides, the CDR3 is TGTGCCCGCGAGGGGGGGGGTAGGGAAAAACTGTTTTTT. V gene TRBV30 combines with J gene TRBJ1-4, with D tentatively TRBD1 (6 bases). The ends were cut back, 8 bases at V and 8 bases at J, with 18 bases in the middle. This CDR3 comprises 13 residues. The germline CDR1 and CDR2 sequences are GTSNPN and SVGIG (reference sequence).

The table lists this clonotype with many counts. This chain uses TRBV10-3 with TRBJ1-5; D remains unclear. The CDR3 loop spans 13 amino acids. Germline assignment: CDR1 ENHRY and CDR2 SYGVKD. Trimming removed 4 bases from V and 7 bases from J, with 11 bases in between. The CDR3 region has the DNA TGTGCCATCAGTGTCGGGGAGTCCCAGCCCCAGCATTTT. It is translated as CAISVGESQPQHF.

The table lists this clonotype with many counts. The rearrangement joins TRBV2 to TRBJ1-3; tentative D call: TRBD1 (5 bases). The V gene lost 6 bases and the J gene lost 2 bases, with 11 bases spanning the gap. The CDR3 spans 14 residues. The germline gives CDR1 SNHLY, CDR2 FYNNEI. The CDR3 loop is CASRPQGPGNTIYF. The CDR3 bases are TGTGCCAGCAGGCCTCAGGGTCCTGGAAACACCATATATTTT.

This clonotype was picked up a small number of times. This chain connects TRBV18 to TRBJ1-2; 7 bases map to TRBD1. J was trimmed by 3 bases and V by 5 bases; bases with no gene match: 3. Germline CDR1 KGHSH, CDR2 LQKENI. The CDR3 runs 13 residues. Here the CDR3 DNA reads TGTGCCAGCTCAGTAGGACAGGACTATGGCTACACCTTC. Translating it yields CASSVGQDYGYTF.

V and J are TRBV29-1 and TRBJ2-7; 7 nucleotides agree with TRBD1. Trimming took 7 bases from V and 4 from J; bases not matched to a gene: 7. Germline V gives CDR1 SQVTM, CDR2 ANQGSEA. The CDR3 is 12 residues long. This CDR3 reads CSASGQRYEQYF. In DNA, the CDR3 is TGCAGCGCATCGGGACAGAGGTACGAGCAGTACTTC.

This clonotype was detected many times. In nucleotides, the CDR3 is TGTGCCAGCAGCTTGGACAGGGGATATGGACACAATGAGCAGTTCTTC. Amino acids: CASSLDRGYGHNEQFF. The chain employs TRBV5-5 and TRBJ2-1, with TRBD1 matching 7 bases. The V gene end was trimmed by 0 bases and the J gene end by 5 bases; junction bases not matched to a gene: 8. Germline V gene sequence: CDR1 SGHKS, CDR2 YYEKEE (reference sequence). The CDR3 is made up of 16 amino acids. The entire variable domain, with the rest obtained from reference TRBV5-5 and TRBJ2-1, is as follows: DAGVTQSPTHLIKTRGQQVTLRCSPISGHKSVSWYQQVLGQGPQFIFQYYEKEERGRGNFPDRFSARQFPNYSSELNVNALLLGDSALYLCASSLDRGYGHNEQFFGPGTRLTVL.

The table lists this clonotype with many counts. CDR3 DNA sequence: TGTGCCACGGCACGGACAGGCCAGAACACCGGGGAGCTGTTTTTT. This codes for CATARTGQNTGELFF. The gene calls are TRBV24-1 and TRBJ2-2; 7 positions agree with TRBD1. Germline-derived CDR1 and CDR2 are KGHDR and SFDVKD. With V trimmed by 10 bases and J by 1 base, 8 bases remained unmatched. This CDR3 has 15 residues.

The rearrangement links TRBV6-2 or TRBV6-3 to TRBJ2-1, with D tentatively TRBD1 (6 bases). V gave up 2 bases and J gave up 7 bases, with 15 bases separating them. There are 15 residues in the CDR3. Looked up from germline, CDR1 is MNHEY and CDR2 is SVGEGT. The CDR3 region has the DNA TGTGCCAGCAGTTACGGGCAGGGGCTAGGGAATGAGCAGTTCTTC. Translation: CASSYGQGLGNEQFF.

This chain uses TRBV24-1 with TRBJ2-7, with 7 bases aligning to TRBD1. Germline V gives CDR1 KGHDR, CDR2 SFDVKD. The V segment lost 5 bases and the J segment 2 bases; nucleotides outside the gene matches: 5. CDR3 length equals 14 residues. The CDR3 region is CATSAPGQTYEQYF. The CDR3 coding sequence is TGTGCCACCAGTGCCCCGGGACAGACCTACGAGCAGTACTTC.

This clonotype was counted only a few times. The chain is built from TRBV5-1 and TRBJ1-4; tentative D call: TRBD1 (5 bases). The V and J ends lost 4 bases and 5 bases respectively, with 18 bases between them. This CDR3 contains 16 residues. Germline V gives CDR1 SGHRS, CDR2 YFSETQ. This CDR3 reads CASSRGPHRDNEKLFF. The CDR3 DNA is TGCGCCAGCAGCCGGGGACCCCACAGAGACAATGAAAAACTGTTTTTT.

The rearrangement links TRBV5-1 to TRBJ2-4; D not certain. The CDR3 contains 11 residues. The germline V and J ends were trimmed by 7 bases and 8 bases, with 10 bases remaining between them. Per germline, CDR1 SGHRS and CDR2 YFSETQ. This CDR3 is CASSSGHIQYF. For the CDR3, the DNA is TGCGCCAGCTCCTCTGGCCACATTCAGTACTTC.

This chain links TRBV24-1 with TRBJ2-1; D is unresolved. The V gene lost 3 bases and the J gene lost 2 bases, with 7 bases spanning the gap. The CDR3 runs to 14 residues. Germline V lookup: CDR1 KGHDR, CDR2 SFDVKD. Here the CDR3 reads CATSDHDTYNEQFF. DNA for the CDR3: TGTGCCACCAGTGATCATGACACCTACAATGAGCAGTTCTTC.

The rearrangement uses TRBV5-4 and TRBJ1-2; 8 bases line up with TRBD1. V lost 0 bases, J lost 7 bases, and 5 bases stayed unmatched. This CDR3 has 14 amino acids. Germline values: CDR1 SGHNT, CDR2 YYREEE (reference sequence). The CDR3 region is CASSLVQGATGYTF. The DNA of the CDR3 is TGTGCCAGCAGCTTGGTGCAGGGGGCGACTGGCTACACCTTC.

This clonotype occurred many times. The chain recombines TRBV12-3 or TRBV12-4 with TRBJ1-6; D uncertain. The CDR3 runs 13 residues. Trimming cost V 0 bases and J 9 bases, with 6 bases left between them. The DNA of the CDR3 is TGTGCCAGCAGTTTAGCGCTGGGTTCACCCCTCCACTTT. Translation: CASSLALGSPLHF.

The sample holds many counts of this clonotype. This chain uses TRBV18 with TRBJ2-1, with 11 bases that match TRBD1. The CDR3 spans 18 residues. V was pared by 5 bases and J by 3 bases, with 12 bases of the junction left unmatched. Germline V gene data show CDR1 as KGHSH and CDR2 as LQKENI. The CDR3 loop is CASSKGQGASTFYNEQFF. The CDR3 bases are TGTGCCAGCTCAAAAGGACAGGGGGCGAGTACCTTCTACAATGAGCAGTTCTTC.

This clonotype has just a few counts. V gene TRBV12-3 or TRBV12-4 combines with J gene TRBJ1-4, with 7 bases matching TRBD1. Trimming removed 4 bases from V and 0 bases from J; junction bases left unmatched: 8. The CDR3 is made up of 17 amino acids. The CDR3 nucleotides read TGTGCCAGCAGTTCCACCGCTGACAGGGCAACTAATGAAAAACTGTTTTTT. Translated, it gives CASSSTADRATNEKLFF.

This chain links TRBV5-1 with TRBJ2-1; D is undetermined. From germline, CDR1 is SGHRS and CDR2 YFSETQ. The CDR3 runs 13 residues. V lost 3 bases, J lost 10 bases, and 14 bases lay in between. CDR3 nucleotides: TGCGCCAGCAGCTCCCCGGGCCGAAGCGAGCAGTTCTTC. Translating it yields CASSSPGRSEQFF.